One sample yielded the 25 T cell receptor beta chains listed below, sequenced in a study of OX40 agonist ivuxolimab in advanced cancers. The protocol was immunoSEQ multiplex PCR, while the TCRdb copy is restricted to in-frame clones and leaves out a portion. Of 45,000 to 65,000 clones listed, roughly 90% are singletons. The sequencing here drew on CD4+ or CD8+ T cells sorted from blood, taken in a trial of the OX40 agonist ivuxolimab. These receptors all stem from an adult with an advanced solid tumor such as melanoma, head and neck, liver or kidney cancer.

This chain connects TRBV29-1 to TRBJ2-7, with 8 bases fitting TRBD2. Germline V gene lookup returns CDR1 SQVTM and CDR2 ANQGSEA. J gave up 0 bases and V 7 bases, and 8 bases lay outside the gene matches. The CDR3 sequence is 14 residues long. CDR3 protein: CSAAGTSSSYEQYF. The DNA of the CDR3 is TGCAGCGCGGCCGGGACTAGTAGCTCCTACGAGCAGTACTTC.

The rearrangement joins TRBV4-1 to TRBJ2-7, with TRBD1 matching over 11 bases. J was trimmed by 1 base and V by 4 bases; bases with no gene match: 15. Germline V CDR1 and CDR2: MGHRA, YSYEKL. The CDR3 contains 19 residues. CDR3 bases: TGCGCCAGCAGCCGAGGGGGACAGGGGGGACTGGGCGGGTCCTACGAGCAGTACTTC. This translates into CASSRGGQGGLGGSYEQYF.

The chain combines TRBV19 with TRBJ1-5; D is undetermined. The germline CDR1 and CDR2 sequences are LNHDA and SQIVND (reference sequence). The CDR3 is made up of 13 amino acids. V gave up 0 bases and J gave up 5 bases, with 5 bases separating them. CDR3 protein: CASSIDKDQPQHF. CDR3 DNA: TGTGCCAGTAGTATAGATAAGGATCAGCCCCAGCATTTT.

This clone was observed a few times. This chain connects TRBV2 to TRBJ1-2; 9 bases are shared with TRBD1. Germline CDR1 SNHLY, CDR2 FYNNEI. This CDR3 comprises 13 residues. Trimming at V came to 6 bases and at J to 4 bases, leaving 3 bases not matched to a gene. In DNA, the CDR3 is TGTGCCAGCAGGGACAGGGGTGCCTATGGCTACACCTTC. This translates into CASRDRGAYGYTF.

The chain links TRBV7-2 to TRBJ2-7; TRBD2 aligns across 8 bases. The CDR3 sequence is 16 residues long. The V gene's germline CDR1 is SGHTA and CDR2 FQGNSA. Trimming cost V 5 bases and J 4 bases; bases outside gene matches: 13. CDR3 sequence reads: CASSPESGSGAYEQYF. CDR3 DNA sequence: TGTGCCAGCAGCCCCGAAAGCGGGAGTGGAGCTTACGAGCAGTACTTC.

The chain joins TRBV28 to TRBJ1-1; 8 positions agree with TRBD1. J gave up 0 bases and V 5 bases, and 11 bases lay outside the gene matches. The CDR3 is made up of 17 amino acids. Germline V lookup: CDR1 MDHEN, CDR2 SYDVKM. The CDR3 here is CASSNPGRGLVNTEAFF. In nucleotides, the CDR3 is TGTGCCAGCAGTAACCCCGGCAGGGGGCTCGTGAACACTGAAGCTTTCTTT.

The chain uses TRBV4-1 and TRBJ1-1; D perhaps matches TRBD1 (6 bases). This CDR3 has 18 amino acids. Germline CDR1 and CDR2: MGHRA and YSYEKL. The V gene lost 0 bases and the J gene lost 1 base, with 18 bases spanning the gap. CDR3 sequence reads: CASSQDGSGAGANTEAFF. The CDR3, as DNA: TGCGCCAGCAGCCAAGATGGATCGGGGGCAGGGGCGAACACTGAAGCTTTCTTT.

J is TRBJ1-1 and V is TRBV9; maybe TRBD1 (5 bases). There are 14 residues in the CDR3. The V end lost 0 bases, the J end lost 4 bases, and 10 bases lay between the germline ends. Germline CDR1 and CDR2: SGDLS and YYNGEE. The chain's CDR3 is CASSVEAGLTEAFF. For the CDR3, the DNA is TGTGCCAGCAGCGTAGAAGCAGGGCTCACTGAAGCTTTCTTT.

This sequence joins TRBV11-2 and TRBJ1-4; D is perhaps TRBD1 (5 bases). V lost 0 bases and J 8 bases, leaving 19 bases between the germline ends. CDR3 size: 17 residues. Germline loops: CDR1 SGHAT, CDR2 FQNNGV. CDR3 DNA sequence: TGTGCCAGCAGCTTAGATCTCAGGGCCTCTGGTGGGGAAAAACTGTTTTTT. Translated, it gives CASSLDLRASGGEKLFF.

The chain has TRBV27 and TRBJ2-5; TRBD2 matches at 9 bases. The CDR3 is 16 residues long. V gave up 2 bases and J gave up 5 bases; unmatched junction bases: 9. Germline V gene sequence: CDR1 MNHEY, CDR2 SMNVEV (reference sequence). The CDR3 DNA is TGTGCCAGCAGTTTACTGGGGCTAGCGGGAAGGGAGACCCAGTACTTC. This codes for CASSLLGLAGRETQYF.

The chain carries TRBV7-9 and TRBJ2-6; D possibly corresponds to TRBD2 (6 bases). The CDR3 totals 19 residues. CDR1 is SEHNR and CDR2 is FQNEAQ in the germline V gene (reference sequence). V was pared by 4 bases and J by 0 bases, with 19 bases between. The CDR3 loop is CASSWNVGTRFSGANVLTF. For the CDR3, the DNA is TGTGCCAGCAGCTGGAACGTCGGGACTCGGTTCTCTGGGGCCAACGTCCTGACTTTC.

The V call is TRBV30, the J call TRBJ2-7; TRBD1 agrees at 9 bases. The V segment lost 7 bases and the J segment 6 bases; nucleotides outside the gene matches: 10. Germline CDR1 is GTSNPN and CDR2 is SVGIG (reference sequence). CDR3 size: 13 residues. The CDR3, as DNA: TGTGCCTACCGGGACAGGGAGTTCAGCGAGCAGTACTTC. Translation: CAYRDREFSEQYF.

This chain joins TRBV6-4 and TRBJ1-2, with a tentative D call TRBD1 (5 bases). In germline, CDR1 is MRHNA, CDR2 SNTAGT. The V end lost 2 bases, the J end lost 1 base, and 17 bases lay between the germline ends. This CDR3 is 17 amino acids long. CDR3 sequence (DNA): TGTGCCAGCAGTGACCCCCCCCGGACACAAGTTAACTATGGCTACACCTTC. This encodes CASSDPPRTQVNYGYTF.

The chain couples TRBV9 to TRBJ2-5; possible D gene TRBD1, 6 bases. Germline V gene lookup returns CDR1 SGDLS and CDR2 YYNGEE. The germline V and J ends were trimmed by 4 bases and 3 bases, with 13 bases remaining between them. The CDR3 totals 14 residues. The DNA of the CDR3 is TGTGCCAGCAGCTTACAGGGTGGGGAAGAGACCCAGTACTTC. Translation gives CASSLQGGEETQYF.

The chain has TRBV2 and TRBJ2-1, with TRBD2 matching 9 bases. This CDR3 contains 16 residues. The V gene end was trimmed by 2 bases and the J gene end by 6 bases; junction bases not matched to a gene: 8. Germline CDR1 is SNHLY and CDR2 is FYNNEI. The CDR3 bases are TGTGCCAGCAGTGAATATTCTAGCGGGATGGGCAATGAGCAGTTCTTC. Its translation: CASSEYSSGMGNEQFF. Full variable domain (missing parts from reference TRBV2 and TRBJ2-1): EPEVTQTPSHQVTQMGQEVILRCVPISNHLYFYWYRQILGQKVEFLVSFYNNEISEKSEIFDDQFSVERPDGSNFTLKIRSTKLEDSAMYFCASSEYSSGMGNEQFFGPGTRLTVL.

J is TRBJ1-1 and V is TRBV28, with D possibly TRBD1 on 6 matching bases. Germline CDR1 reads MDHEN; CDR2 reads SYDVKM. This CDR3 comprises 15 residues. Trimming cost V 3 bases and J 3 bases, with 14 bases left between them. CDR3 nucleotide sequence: TGTGCCAGCAGTTTTGGGGGGGCGCTTGACACTGAAGCTTTCTTT. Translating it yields CASSFGGALDTEAFF.

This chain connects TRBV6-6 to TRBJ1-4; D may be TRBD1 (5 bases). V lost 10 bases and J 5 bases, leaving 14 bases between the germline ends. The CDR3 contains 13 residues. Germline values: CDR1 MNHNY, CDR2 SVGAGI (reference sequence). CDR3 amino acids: CATQGSANEKLFF. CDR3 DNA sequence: TGTGCCACCCAGGGTTCCGCAAATGAAAAACTGTTTTTT.

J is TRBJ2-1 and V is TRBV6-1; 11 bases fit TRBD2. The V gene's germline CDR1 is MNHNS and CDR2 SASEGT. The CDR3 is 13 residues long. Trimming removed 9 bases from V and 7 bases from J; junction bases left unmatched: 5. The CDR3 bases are TGTGCCAGTAAAATAGCGGGAGGGAATGAGCAGTTCTTC. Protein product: CASKIAGGNEQFF.

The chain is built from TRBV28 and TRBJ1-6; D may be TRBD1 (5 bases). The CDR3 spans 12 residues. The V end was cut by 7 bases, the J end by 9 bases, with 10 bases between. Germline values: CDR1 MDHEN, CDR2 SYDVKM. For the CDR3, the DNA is TGTGCCAGCACTTCGGGGGTTTCACCCCTCCACTTT. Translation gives CASTSGVSPLHF. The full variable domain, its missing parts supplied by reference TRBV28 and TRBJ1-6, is DVKVTQSSRYLVKRTGEKVFLECVQDMDHENMFWYRQDPGLGLRLIYFSYDVKMKEKGDIPEGYSVSREKKERFSLILESASTNQTSMYLCASTSGVSPLHFGNGTRLTVT.

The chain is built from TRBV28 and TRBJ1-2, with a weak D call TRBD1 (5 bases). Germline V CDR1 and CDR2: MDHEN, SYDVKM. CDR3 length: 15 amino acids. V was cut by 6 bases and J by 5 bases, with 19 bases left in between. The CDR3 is CASRTRGTGVYGYTF. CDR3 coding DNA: TGTGCCAGCAGGACCCGGGGAACAGGCGTATATGGCTACACCTTC.

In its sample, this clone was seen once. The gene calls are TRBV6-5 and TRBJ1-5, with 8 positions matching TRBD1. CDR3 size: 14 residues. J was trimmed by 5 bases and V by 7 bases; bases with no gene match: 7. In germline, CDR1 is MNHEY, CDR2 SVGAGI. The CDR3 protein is CASTGQGADQPQHF. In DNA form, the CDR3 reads TGTGCCAGCACAGGGCAGGGGGCAGATCAGCCCCAGCATTTT.

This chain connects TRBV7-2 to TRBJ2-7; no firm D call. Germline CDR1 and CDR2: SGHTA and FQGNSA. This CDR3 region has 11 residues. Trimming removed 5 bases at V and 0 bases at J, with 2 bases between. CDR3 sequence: CASSRSYEQYF. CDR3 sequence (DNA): TGTGCCAGCAGCCGCTCCTACGAGCAGTACTTC.

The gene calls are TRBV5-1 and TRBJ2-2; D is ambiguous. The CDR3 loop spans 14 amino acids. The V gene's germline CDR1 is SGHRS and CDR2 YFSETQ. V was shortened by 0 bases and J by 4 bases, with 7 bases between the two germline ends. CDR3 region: CASSLGLPTGELFF. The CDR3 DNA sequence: TGCGCCAGCAGCTTGGGGCTTCCCACCGGGGAGCTGTTTTTT.

CDR3 nucleotides: TGCGCCAGCAGCACCTTAGCGGGAGGCGTCGAGCAGTTCTTC. Translated: CASSTLAGGVEQFF. The J gene is TRBJ2-1, the V gene TRBV5-1; 10 bases map to TRBD2. Germline trimming cut 4 bases from V and 10 bases from J; bases unmatched to any gene: 8. This CDR3 contains 14 residues. Germline V gene lookup returns CDR1 SGHRS and CDR2 YFSETQ.

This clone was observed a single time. As DNA, the CDR3 is TGTGCCAGCAGCACTACTAGTTCCGGGGAGCTGTTTTTT. Translating gives CASSTTSSGELFF. The V gene is TRBV11-3, the J gene TRBJ2-2; perhaps TRBD2 as D (5 bases). The germline gives CDR1 SGHNT, CDR2 YENEEA. V gave up 5 bases and J gave up 6 bases, with 10 bases separating them. The CDR3 covers 13 residues.